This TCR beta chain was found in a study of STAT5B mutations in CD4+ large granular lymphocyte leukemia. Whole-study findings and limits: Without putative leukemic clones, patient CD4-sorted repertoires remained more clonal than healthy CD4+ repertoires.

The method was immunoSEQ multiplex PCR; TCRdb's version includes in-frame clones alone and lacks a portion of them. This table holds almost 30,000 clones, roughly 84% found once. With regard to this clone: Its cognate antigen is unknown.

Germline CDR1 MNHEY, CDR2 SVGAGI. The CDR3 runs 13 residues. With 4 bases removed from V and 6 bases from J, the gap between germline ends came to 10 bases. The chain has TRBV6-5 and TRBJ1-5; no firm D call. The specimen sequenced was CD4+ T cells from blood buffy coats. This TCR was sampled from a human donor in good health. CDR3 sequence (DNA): TGTGCCAGCAGTTGGGCAGTCGGTCAGCCCCAGCATTTT. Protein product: CASSWAVGQPQHF.